The TCR beta chain under discussion was sequenced for a study of cytomegalovirus exposure and HLA in healthy donors. Study-level results: Rarity characterized most TCR sequences, yet some public TCRs appeared in many donors.

The CDR3 consists of 14 residues. Germline loops: CDR1 SNHLY, CDR2 FYNNEI. Trimming cost V 7 bases and J 0 bases, with 12 bases left between them. On this clone itself: Its antigen is not identified.

Method: immunoSEQ multiplex PCR; TCRdb's copy keeps in-frame clones and lacks some. The table shows roughly 300,000 clones, with just over 85% occurring only once. The chain recombines TRBV2 with TRBJ1-1; D is perhaps TRBD1 (5 bases). Sequenced material: PBMCs. This sequence originates from a woman under 30 in good health and CMV-seronegative. This CDR3 is CASNLQALNTEAFF. DNA for the CDR3: TGTGCCAGCAACTTACAGGCCCTGAACACTGAAGCTTTCTTT.